The present T cell receptor beta chain was sequenced within a study of CD8 T cells in ankylosing spondylitis. Study-wide findings and caveats: Disease-linked clones reportedly showed significant enrichment in matched ankylosing spondylitis synovial fluid.

This clonotype has only a few counts. Its antigen is not known. CDR3 length: 14 residues. V dropped 4 bases and J dropped 9; count of bases not matched to a gene: 7. Germline V lookup: CDR1 SGHAT, CDR2 FQNNGV. 5'-RACE, quantitative and with molecular barcodes, yielded the TCR beta libraries. In TCRdb, the 5' RACE reads were re-called with MiXCR into one record per CDR3 protein. In the table there are 220,000 or so distinct CDR3 sequences, about 10% of which are singletons. Sequenced material: blood, either unsorted or a sorted T cell fraction (not recorded which). V and J are TRBV11-2 and TRBJ2-2; 8 bases agree with TRBD1. The TCR was taken from a male donor with ankylosing spondylitis or in good health (not recorded which). In DNA form, the CDR3 reads TGTGCCAGCAGCTGGCGGACAGGGCCCTGGGAGCTGTTTTTT. This codes for CASSWRTGPWELFF.